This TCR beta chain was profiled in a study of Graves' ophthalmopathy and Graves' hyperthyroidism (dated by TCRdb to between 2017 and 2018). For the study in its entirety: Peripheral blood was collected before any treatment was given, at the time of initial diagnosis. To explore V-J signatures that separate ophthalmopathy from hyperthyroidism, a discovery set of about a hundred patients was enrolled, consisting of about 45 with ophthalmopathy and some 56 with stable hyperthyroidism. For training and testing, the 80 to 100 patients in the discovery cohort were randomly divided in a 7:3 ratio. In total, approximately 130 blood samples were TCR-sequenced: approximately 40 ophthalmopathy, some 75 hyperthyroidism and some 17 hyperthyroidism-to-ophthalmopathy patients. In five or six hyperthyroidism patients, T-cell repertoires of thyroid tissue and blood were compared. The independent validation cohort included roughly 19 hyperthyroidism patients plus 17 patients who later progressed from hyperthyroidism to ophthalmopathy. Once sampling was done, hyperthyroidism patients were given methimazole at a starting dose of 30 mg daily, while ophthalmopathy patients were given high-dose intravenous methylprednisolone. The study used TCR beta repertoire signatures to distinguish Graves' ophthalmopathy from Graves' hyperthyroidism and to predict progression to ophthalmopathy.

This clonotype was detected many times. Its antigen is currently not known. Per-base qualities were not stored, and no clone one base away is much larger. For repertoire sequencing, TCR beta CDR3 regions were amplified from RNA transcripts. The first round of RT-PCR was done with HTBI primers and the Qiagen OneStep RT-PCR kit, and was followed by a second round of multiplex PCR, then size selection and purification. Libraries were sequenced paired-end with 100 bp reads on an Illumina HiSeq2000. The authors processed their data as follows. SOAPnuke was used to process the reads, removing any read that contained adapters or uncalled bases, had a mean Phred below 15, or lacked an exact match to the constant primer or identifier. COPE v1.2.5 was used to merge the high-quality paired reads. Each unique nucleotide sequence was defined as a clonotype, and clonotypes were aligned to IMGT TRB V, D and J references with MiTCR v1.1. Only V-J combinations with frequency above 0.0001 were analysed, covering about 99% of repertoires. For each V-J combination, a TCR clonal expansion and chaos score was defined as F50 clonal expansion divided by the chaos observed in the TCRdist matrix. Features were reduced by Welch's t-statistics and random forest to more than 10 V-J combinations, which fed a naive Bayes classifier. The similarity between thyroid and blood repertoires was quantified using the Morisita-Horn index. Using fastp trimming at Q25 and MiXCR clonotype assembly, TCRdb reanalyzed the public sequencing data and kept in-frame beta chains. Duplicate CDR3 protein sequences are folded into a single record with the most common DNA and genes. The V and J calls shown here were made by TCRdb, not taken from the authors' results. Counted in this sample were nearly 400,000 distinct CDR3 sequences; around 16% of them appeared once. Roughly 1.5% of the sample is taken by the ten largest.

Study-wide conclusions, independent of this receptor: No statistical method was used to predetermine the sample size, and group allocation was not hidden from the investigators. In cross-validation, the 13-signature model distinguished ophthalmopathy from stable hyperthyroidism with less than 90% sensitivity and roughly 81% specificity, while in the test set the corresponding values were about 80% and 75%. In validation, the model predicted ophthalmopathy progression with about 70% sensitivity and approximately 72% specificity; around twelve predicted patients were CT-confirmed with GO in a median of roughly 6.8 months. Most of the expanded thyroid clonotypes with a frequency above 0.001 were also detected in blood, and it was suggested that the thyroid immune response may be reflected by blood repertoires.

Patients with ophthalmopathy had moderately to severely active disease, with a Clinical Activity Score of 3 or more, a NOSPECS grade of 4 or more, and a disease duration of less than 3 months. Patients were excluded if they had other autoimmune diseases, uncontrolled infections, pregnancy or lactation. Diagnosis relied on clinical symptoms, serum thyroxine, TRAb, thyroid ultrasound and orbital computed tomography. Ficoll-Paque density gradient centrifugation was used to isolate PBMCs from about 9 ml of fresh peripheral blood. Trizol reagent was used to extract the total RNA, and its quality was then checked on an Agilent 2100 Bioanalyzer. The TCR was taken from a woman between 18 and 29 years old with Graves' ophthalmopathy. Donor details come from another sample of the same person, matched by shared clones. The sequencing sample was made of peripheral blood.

CDR3 sequence: CSAKTGGIYEQYF. The nucleotides read TGCAGTGCAAAGACAGGGGGGATATACGAGCAGTACTTC. The V and J segments used are TRBV20-1 and TRBJ2-7; 9 bases in the middle match TRBD1. CDR1 is given as DFQATT and CDR2 as SNEGSKA, both from the germline V gene (reference sequence). The CDR3 starts with the cysteine, ends with the phenylalanine, and has 13 residues. The only DNA kept is the CDR3, 39 bases in frame from the first base. Trimming takes 6 bases off V and 4 bases off J; junction bases not matched to a gene: 7.